The clone carrying this T cell receptor beta chain was counted many times. TCRdb re-called the reads with MiXCR, one entry per CDR3 protein. The data hold about 50,000 distinct CDR3 sequences, with 7.3% observed a single time. This entry comes from a study of patients with pleural tuberculosis. The CDR3 extends over 17 amino acids. V dropped 4 bases and J dropped 3; count of bases not matched to a gene: 10. CDR1 is KGHDR and CDR2 is SFDVKD in the germline V gene. This sequence originates from a human donor with pleural tuberculosis. This chain connects TRBV24-1 to TRBJ2-1; 8 nucleotides align to TRBD1. CDR3 DNA: TGTGCCACCAGTGACCGAACCGGGACAGGAGACTACAATGAGCAGTTCTTC. It translates to CATSDRTGTGDYNEQFF.